This T cell receptor beta chain was identified during a study of OX40 agonist ivuxolimab in advanced cancers. The germline CDR1 and CDR2 sequences are SGHNT and YYREEE (reference sequence). There are 15 residues in the CDR3. V lost 1 base and J lost 5, with 12 bases in between. TCRdb's copy holds only in-frame clones and misses some; the assay was immunoSEQ multiplex PCR. The sample carries fewer than 70,000 clones, around nine tenths recorded once. Source: CD4+ or CD8+ T cells sorted from blood, taken in a trial of the OX40 agonist ivuxolimab. The rearrangement uses TRBV5-4 and TRBJ2-2; D tentatively reads TRBD1 or TRBD2 (5 bases each). The clonotype was recovered from an adult with an advanced solid tumor such as melanoma, head and neck, liver or kidney cancer. The CDR3 bases are TGTGCCAGCAGCTTGCAGGGAGCGAGGACCGGGGAGCTGTTTTTT. Translation: CASSLQGARTGELFF.